The 15 T cell receptor beta chains given below trace back to one sample, sequenced in a study of blood T cells in healthy people across ages. A second PCR, run for roughly 6 to 11 cycles, used a sample-barcoded 5' primer plus a J-beta primer mix. TCRdb used MiXCR to reprocess the 5' RACE reads, holding one entry per CDR3 protein. This sample yields some 900,000 distinct CDR3 sequences, of which approximately 49% are seen a single time; roughly 13% belongs to the top ten. Input material: blood. These receptors came from a man younger than 40 in good health.

V is TRBV27 and J is TRBJ2-1, with 9 bases lining up with TRBD2. After removal of 5 bases from V and 6 bases from J, the junction contained 11 bases not matched to a gene. CDR1 is MNHEY and CDR2 is SMNVEV in the germline V gene (reference sequence). There are 16 residues in the CDR3. CDR3 region: CASSPGTSPRFNEQFF. The CDR3 bases are TGTGCCAGCAGTCCCGGGACTAGCCCCCGATTCAATGAGCAGTTCTTC.

V gene TRBV3-1 combines with J gene TRBJ2-2; TRBD2 matches 12 bases. Germline V gives CDR1 LGHDT, CDR2 YNNKEL (reference sequence). Losses at the gene ends were 2 bases for V and 5 bases for J; bases not matched to a gene: 3. The CDR3 runs to 16 residues. The CDR3: CASSQPTSGGTGELFF. The CDR3 coding sequence is TGTGCCAGCAGCCAACCGACTAGCGGGGGAACCGGGGAGCTGTTTTTT.

V and J are TRBV7-2 and TRBJ2-1, with 16 bases lining up with TRBD2. V shed 5 bases, J shed 6 bases, and the junction held 16 bases outside the gene matches. CDR1 and CDR2 (germline): SGHTA, FQGNSA. The CDR3 runs 20 residues. The CDR3: CASSHYGPGTSGGAGNEQFF. The CDR3 DNA sequence: TGTGCCAGCAGCCATTACGGTCCCGGGACTAGCGGGGGGGCCGGCAATGAGCAGTTCTTC.

This clonotype was counted between two and nine times. The chain links TRBV6-5 to TRBJ2-3, with D unresolved. Germline V gene sequence: CDR1 MNHEY, CDR2 SVGAGI. The CDR3 runs 12 residues. V lost 6 bases to trimming and J lost 4 bases, with 8 bases between them. The CDR3 sequence: CASRSTSDTQYF. As DNA, the CDR3 is TGTGCCAGCAGATCAACCTCAGATACGCAGTATTTT.

This clonotype has just a few counts. The V and J genes are TRBV4-3 and TRBJ2-1, with D uncertain. Trimming stripped 0 bases from V and 5 bases from J, with 11 bases between. Per germline, CDR1 LGHNA and CDR2 YSLEER. This CDR3 is 15 amino acids long. DNA of the CDR3: TGCGCCAGCAGCCAAGATTGGCCCACCGACAATGAGCAGTTCTTC. Amino acid sequence: CASSQDWPTDNEQFF.

This chain uses TRBV6-5 with TRBJ1-2, with 7 bases that match TRBD1. Germline CDR1 and CDR2: MNHEY and SVGAGI. The CDR3 runs 14 residues. Unmatched junction bases numbered 5, after V lost 5 bases and J lost 2 bases. This chain's CDR3 is CASSRDRMNYGYTF. The CDR3 nucleotides are TGTGCCAGCAGTCGGGACAGAATGAACTATGGCTACACCTTC.

This clonotype has a handful of counts. The chain joins TRBV5-1 to TRBJ2-1; TRBD2 agrees at 7 bases. Per the germline V gene, CDR1 is SGHRS and CDR2 is YFSETQ. The CDR3 spans 14 residues. J gave up 8 bases and V 0 bases, and 5 bases lay outside the gene matches. The CDR3 DNA reads as TGCGCCAGCAGCTTGGGTCTAGCGGCGGATGAGCAGTTCTTC. Amino acid sequence: CASSLGLAADEQFF.

This clonotype was picked up a small number of times. V and J are TRBV9 and TRBJ2-5; D gene ambiguous. CDR3 size: 14 residues. Germline V CDR1 and CDR2: SGDLS, YYNGEE. Trimming stripped 3 bases from V and 0 bases from J, with 9 bases between. The CDR3 sequence: CASSGRGYQETQYF. DNA of the CDR3: TGTGCCAGCAGCGGCCGTGGGTACCAAGAGACCCAGTACTTC.

The chain joins TRBV4-3 to TRBJ2-7; D gene unclear. Germline V gene sequence: CDR1 LGHNA, CDR2 YSLEER. This CDR3 is built from 14 residues. Deletions cut 0 bases from V and 3 bases from J, with 9 bases between. CDR3 amino acids: CASSQDNRNYEQYF. The CDR3 nucleotides read TGCGCCAGCAGCCAAGACAACAGAAACTACGAGCAGTACTTC.

The V and J genes are TRBV2 and TRBJ2-3; 8 positions agree with TRBD1. There are 13 residues in the CDR3. Looked up from germline, CDR1 is SNHLY and CDR2 is FYNNEI. Trimming at V came to 9 bases and at J to 4 bases, leaving 6 bases not matched to a gene. The CDR3 coding sequence is TGTGCCAGACAGGGGGTGGGGGCAGATACGCAGTATTTT. The encoded protein is CARQGVGADTQYF.

On this clonotype: One end of the junction is discordant with germline, which a read error may explain. This chain uses TRBV12-5 with TRBJ2-5; TRBD1 matches 10 bases. The CDR3 is 17 amino acids. CDR1 is LGHNT, CDR2 FRNRAP, per germline. The CDR3 DNA reads as TGTGCTAGTGGTTTGGTGACAGGGGGCACGTCTCAAGGGACCCAGTACTTC. This gives the protein CASGLVTGGTSQGTQYF.

The chain links TRBV7-9 to TRBJ1-5; TRBD1 might be the D (6 bases). This CDR3 is 14 amino acids long. Germline V CDR1 and CDR2: SEHNR, FQNEAQ (reference sequence). Trimming left V 8 bases short and J 0 bases short, with 11 bases between. The CDR3 loop is CASGQLYSNQPQHF. CDR3 in DNA: TGTGCCAGCGGACAGCTTTATAGCAATCAGCCCCAGCATTTT. Using reference TRBV7-9 and TRBJ1-5 for the parts outside the CDR3, the full variable domain is DTGVSQNPRHKITKRGQNVTFRCDPISEHNRLYWYRQTLGQGPEFLTYFQNEAQLEKSRLLSDRFSAERPKGSFSTLEIQRTEQGDSAMYLCASGQLYSNQPQHFGDGTRLSIL.

This clonotype has just one count. The chain joins TRBV25-1 to TRBJ1-2; D remains ambiguous. The CDR3 covers 10 residues. The V gene lost 7 bases and the J gene lost 8 bases, with 8 bases spanning the gap. Germline CDR1 is MGHDK and CDR2 is SYGVNS. CDR3 in amino acids: CASTRSGYTF. The CDR3 bases are TGTGCCAGCACTCGATCGGGCTACACCTTC.

The table lists this clonotype with a few counts. V is TRBV4-1 and J is TRBJ2-7; possible D gene TRBD1, 5 bases. The ends were cut back, 3 bases at V and 4 bases at J, with 16 bases in the middle. Germline-derived CDR1 and CDR2 are MGHRA and YSYEKL. The CDR3 runs 15 residues. The CDR3 here is CASSHPVRGQYEQYF. Written as DNA, the CDR3 is TGCGCCAGCAGCCACCCAGTTAGGGGCCAGTACGAGCAGTACTTC.

This chain links TRBV10-3 with TRBJ2-1; D gene unclear. CDR3 size: 13 residues. Germline lookup yields CDR1 ENHRY and CDR2 SYGVKD. V shed 11 bases and J shed 5 bases, with 16 bases lying between them. The CDR3 DNA reads as TGTGCCTCACTAAGGGTTGTGGACAATGAGCAGTTCTTC. As protein: CASLRVVDNEQFF.